This TCR beta chain originates from a study of a mutant IDH1 vaccine in newly diagnosed glioma. Profiled with immunoSEQ multiplex PCR; TCRdb holds only in-frame clones, not every one. In the table there are over 75,000 clones, 75% to 85% of which are singletons. The time point: week 47, end of study. In every dose of vaccine, 300 ug of mutant IDH1 20-mer peptide was given alongside topical imiquimod. Donors had new IDH1-mutant astrocytomas of WHO grade 3 or 4 (ATRX-lost). With V trimmed by 4 bases and J by 3 bases, 7 bases remained unmatched. This CDR3 comprises 15 residues. The germline V gene encodes CDR1 SGHKS and CDR2 YYEKEE (reference sequence). A note on this clone: Its target is unknown.

The receptor's source is a man between 35 and 55 years old with glioma. J is TRBJ1-1 and V is TRBV5-5; 9 bases are shared with TRBD1. Sequenced here: PBMCs, sampled from a glioma patient whose treatment included an IDH1 peptide vaccine. DNA of the CDR3: TGTGCCAGCAGCGTTACAGGGGGCGCGTACACTGAAGCTTTCTTT. It encodes CASSVTGGAYTEAFF. Based on the CDR3 plus reference TRBV5-5 and TRBJ1-1, the full variable domain is DAGVTQSPTHLIKTRGQQVTLRCSPISGHKSVSWYQQVLGQGPQFIFQYYEKEERGRGNFPDRFSARQFPNYSSELNVNALLLGDSALYLCASSVTGGAYTEAFFGQGTRLTVV.